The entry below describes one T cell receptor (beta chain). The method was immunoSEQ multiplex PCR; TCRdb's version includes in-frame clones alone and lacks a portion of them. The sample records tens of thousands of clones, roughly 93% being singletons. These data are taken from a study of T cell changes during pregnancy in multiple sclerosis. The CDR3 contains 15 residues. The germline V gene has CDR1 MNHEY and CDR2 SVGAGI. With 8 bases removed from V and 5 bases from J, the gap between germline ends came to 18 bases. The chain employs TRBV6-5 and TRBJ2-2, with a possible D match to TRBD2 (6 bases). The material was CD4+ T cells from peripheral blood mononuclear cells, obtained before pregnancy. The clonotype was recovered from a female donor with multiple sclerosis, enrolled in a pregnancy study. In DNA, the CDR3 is TGTGCCAGCGCGGTTACTAGCTGGGGGACCGGGGAGCTGTTTTTT. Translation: CASAVTSWGTGELFF.